This T cell receptor beta chain emerged from a study of blood T cells in healthy people across ages. Study background: The capture of about one barcoded beta molecule per two T cells was achieved by template switching.

Combining a sample-barcoded 5' primer with a J-beta primer mix, a second PCR ran for roughly 7 to 12 cycles. Each cDNA molecule received a tag from a template-switch adaptor that had 12 random nucleotides. TCRdb redid the calling of the 5' RACE reads with MiXCR, one entry per CDR3 protein. This sample has over 1.5 million distinct CDR3 sequences; around half occur once, and the top ten carry approximately 2%. On this clonotype itself: Its target is not known.

Trimming at V came to 6 bases and at J to 11 bases, leaving 4 bases not matched to a gene. Germline CDR1 reads DFQATT; CDR2 reads SNEGSKA (reference sequence). The CDR3 is 10 residues long. Study-level results: Diversity of TCR beta per million T cells declined in a roughly linear way with age. Unknown CMV status may confound age-related changes in expanded clones.

The chain is built from TRBV20-1 and TRBJ1-2, with 9 bases fitting TRBD1. The TCR originated in a woman between 35 and 50 years old in good health. Sample: blood. The CDR3 region is CSARDRVYTF. CDR3 DNA: TGCAGTGCCCGGGACAGGGTTTACACCTTC.